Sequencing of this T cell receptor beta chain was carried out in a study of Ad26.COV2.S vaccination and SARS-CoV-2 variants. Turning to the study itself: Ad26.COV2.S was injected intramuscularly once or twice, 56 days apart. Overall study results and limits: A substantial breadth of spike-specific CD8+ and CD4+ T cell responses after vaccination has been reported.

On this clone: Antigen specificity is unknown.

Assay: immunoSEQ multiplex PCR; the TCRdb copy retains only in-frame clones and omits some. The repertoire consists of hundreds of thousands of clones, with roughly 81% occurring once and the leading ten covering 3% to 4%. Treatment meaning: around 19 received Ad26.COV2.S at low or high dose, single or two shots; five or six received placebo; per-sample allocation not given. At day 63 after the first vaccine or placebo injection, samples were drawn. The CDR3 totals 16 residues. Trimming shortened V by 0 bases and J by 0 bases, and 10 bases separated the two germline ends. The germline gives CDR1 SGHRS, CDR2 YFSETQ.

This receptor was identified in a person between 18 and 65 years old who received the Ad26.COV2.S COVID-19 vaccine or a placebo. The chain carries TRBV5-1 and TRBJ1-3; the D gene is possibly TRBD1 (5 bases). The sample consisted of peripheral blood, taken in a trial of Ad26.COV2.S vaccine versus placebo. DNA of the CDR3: TGCGCCAGCAGCTTGGACGCAGGGTACTCTGGAAACACCATATATTTT. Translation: CASSLDAGYSGNTIYF.